The rows below give T cell receptor beta chains drawn from one sample of a study of cytomegalovirus exposure and HLA in healthy donors. Sequencing used immunoSEQ multiplex PCR; TCRdb keeps in-frame clones, though not all of them. The sample holds about 74,000 clones; over 85% are singletons and the top ten take around 1.5%. The sequencing input was PBMCs. The origin of the receptors is a man aged 18 to 30 in good health and CMV-seropositive. CDR3s include the opening cysteine and the closing phenylalanine or tryptophan. Fields, in order: V gene, J gene, clone size, D gene, CDR3 DNA, CDR3 protein. The D gene is left open where the match is weak. Size values are once, few and many counts, or a class for expanded clones, and some rows have none.

TRBV7-3	TRBJ2-1	-	TRBD1	TGTGCCAGCAGCCGCGGACAGGGGGCGGGGAATGAGCAGTTCTTC	CASSRGQGAGNEQFF
TRBV11-2	TRBJ2-1	-	TRBD2	TGTGCCAGCAGCTTAGACCTCGGGGGGAGGGGAAATGAGCAGTTCTTC	CASSLDLGGRGNEQFF
TRBV10-2	TRBJ1-1	once	TRBD1	TGCGCCAGCAGTGAGTCGGGGACAGGAGTACCGGGCGCTTTCTTT	CASSESGTGVPGAFF
TRBV28	TRBJ1-1	-	TRBD1	TGTGCCAGCAGCCCGGGACAGGGGAACACTGAAGCTTTCTTT	CASSPGQGNTEAFF
TRBV28	TRBJ2-3	-	TRBD2	TGTGCCAGCAGCTATAGCGGGATTGCAGATACGCAGTATTTT	CASSYSGIADTQYF
TRBV6-1	TRBJ2-1	-	-	TGTGCCAGCACCCTTGGCGGGCGGCAGTTCTTC	CASTLGGRQFF
TRBV9	TRBJ2-6	-	-	TGTGCCAGCGGGGGGACAGCGAGCTCTGGGGCCAACGTCCTGACTTTC	CASGGTASSGANVLTF
TRBV5-1	TRBJ1-4	-	-	TGCGCCAGCAGCCTGGACATTAATGAAAAACTGTTTTTT	CASSLDINEKLFF
TRBV19	TRBJ2-5	-	-	TGTGCCAGTAGTCCGTCGGGAACTCAACAAGAGACCCAGTACTTC	CASSPSGTQQETQYF
TRBV13	TRBJ2-1	-	TRBD2	TGTGCCAGCAGCTTAGTTCGTAGCGGGCAGAACAATGAGCAGTTCTTC	CASSLVRSGQNNEQFF
TRBV5-4	TRBJ2-3	-	TRBD1	TGTGCCAGCAGCTCTTACAGGGGGCTAACAGATACGCAGTATTTT	CASSSYRGLTDTQYF
TRBV7-8	TRBJ2-7	once	-	TGTGCCAGCAGCCCGGCGGGACAGCCTTCCTACGAGCAGTACTTC	CASSPAGQPSYEQYF
TRBV9	TRBJ1-4	-	TRBD1	TGTGCCAGCAGCGGTTGGACAGGGGGCAGAGAAAAACTGTTTTTT	CASSGWTGGREKLFF
TRBV30	TRBJ1-4	-	-	TGTGCCTGGAGTCGCGACTCCTCTGAAAAACTGTTTTTT	CAWSRDSSEKLFF
TRBV11-3	TRBJ2-7	-	-	TGTGCCAGCAGCTTAACGACGCGGTCGGGGTACGAGCAGTACTTC	CASSLTTRSGYEQYF
TRBV6-5	TRBJ2-2	-	-	TGTGCCAGCTATCACCCATGGAGCAACACCGGGGAGCTGTTTTTT	CASYHPWSNTGELFF
TRBV28	TRBJ2-1	-	-	TGTGCCAGCACGAGTATCTTCCAGCAGTTCTTC	CASTSIFQQFF
TRBV28	TRBJ1-3	-	-	TGTGCCAGCAGTTTAAAACAGGGAGTGAGAGGAAACACCATATATTTT	CASSLKQGVRGNTIYF
TRBV5-1	TRBJ1-1	-	-	TGCGCCAGCAGAATGGGCGGGGATGTAATCACTGAAGCTTTCTTT	CASRMGGDVITEAFF
TRBV19	TRBJ2-7	-	-	TGTGCCAGTAGTCCGACAGAAAGCTCCTACGAGCAGTACTTC	CASSPTESSYEQYF
TRBV7-2	TRBJ2-7	once	-	TGTGCCAGCAGCCAAAGGGAGTTTGGCGAGCAGTACTTC	CASSQREFGEQYF
TRBV6-6	TRBJ1-1	-	TRBD1	TGTGCCAGCAGCCCTAGGGACAGACTGAACACTGAAGCTTTCTTT	CASSPRDRLNTEAFF
TRBV4-1	TRBJ2-7	-	TRBD1	TGCGCCACCAGGACGTGGACAGGGGATTCCTACGAGCAGTACTTC	CATRTWTGDSYEQYF
TRBV9	TRBJ2-7	-	TRBD2	TGTGCCAGCAGCGACGGGAAACTAGCGGGAGGCCATGTACGTGAGCAGTACTTC	CASSDGKLAGGHVREQYF
TRBV28	TRBJ2-7	-	-	TGTGCCAGCTACGAAGGACACGTGAACTACAAGCAGTACTTC	CASYEGHVNYKQYF
TRBV5-6	TRBJ2-1	-	-	TGTGCCAGCAGCGGCCGCGGGCCATCCCAGCAGTTCTTC	CASSGRGPSQQFF
TRBV11-2	TRBJ2-1	-	-	TGTGCCAGCAGCTTAGCAGGTTACAATGAGCAGTTCTTC	CASSLAGYNEQFF
TRBV29-1	TRBJ1-2	-	-	TGCAGCGTTGAAGACCGGGACTACGGCTATGGCTACACCTTC	CSVEDRDYGYGYTF
TRBV28	TRBJ2-7	-	-	TGTGCCAGCAGTTTAAGTGCAGGCCGGGGGCAGTACTTC	CASSLSAGRGQYF
TRBV30	TRBJ2-3	-	TRBD1	TGTGCCTGGAGGCATCCGGGACAGGGAGAGTATTTT	CAWRHPGQGEYF
TRBV19	TRBJ1-5	once	-	TGTGCCAGTAAACGGAGTGACTGGCAGCCCCAGCATTTT	CASKRSDWQPQHF
TRBV7-3	TRBJ1-2	-	TRBD1	TGTGCCAGCAGCTTAGGGACAGGGCGATTAAACTATGGCTACACCTTC	CASSLGTGRLNYGYTF
TRBV6-4	TRBJ2-3	-	TRBD2	TGTGCCAGCAGTCCGCGGACTAGCGGACCCACAGATACGCAGTATTTT	CASSPRTSGPTDTQYF
TRBV5-1	TRBJ1-5	-	-	TGCGCCAGCAGCCGGCGGGGAGGACAGCCCCAGCATTTT	CASSRRGGQPQHF
TRBV28	TRBJ1-1	-	TRBD1	TGTGCCGGGGACAGGGGGCTGAACACTGAAGCTTTCTTT	CAGDRGLNTEAFF
TRBV19	TRBJ2-4	-	TRBD1	TGTGCCAGTGACAGGGGGGAAAACATTCAGTACTTC	CASDRGENIQYF
TRBV18	TRBJ2-6	-	-	TGTGCCAGCTCATACTCTGACAGATCTGGGGCCAACGTCCTGACTTTC	CASSYSDRSGANVLTF
TRBV18	TRBJ2-7	-	TRBD2	TGTGCCAGCTCACCGGGACTAGCGAGTTACGAGCAGTACTTC	CASSPGLASYEQYF
TRBV30	TRBJ2-4	-	TRBD2	TGTGCCTGGCAAACAGGACTAGCCCAGTACTTC	CAWQTGLAQYF
TRBV7-3	TRBJ2-3	-	-	TGTGCCAGCAGCTATTTTGGAGCTCGCCAGAATACGCAGTATTTT	CASSYFGARQNTQYF
TRBV27	TRBJ2-2	-	-	TGTGCCAGCAGTCCCCTGGGGGGTAAGAGCGGGGAGCTGTTTTTT	CASSPLGGKSGELFF
TRBV7-3	TRBJ2-1	once	TRBD2	TGTGCCAGCAGCCCCGGACTAGCGGGAATGGTCGGTGAGCAGTTCTTC	CASSPGLAGMVGEQFF
TRBV23-1	TRBJ1-1	-	-	TGCGCCAGCAGTCCCCGGGATGGCACTGAAGCTTTCTTT	CASSPRDGTEAFF
TRBV6-1	TRBJ2-6	many	-	TGTGCCAGCAGTGAACTCTCTGGGGCCAACGTCCTGACTTTC	CASSELSGANVLTF
TRBV13	TRBJ2-5	-	TRBD2	TGTGCCAGCAGCTTGGGACTAGCGGGAGAGGGGGCAGAGACCCAGTACTTC	CASSLGLAGEGAETQYF
TRBV7-8	TRBJ1-2	-	TRBD1	TGTGCCAGCAGCTCCGGACAGGGGGCGGCGTATGGCTACACCTTC	CASSSGQGAAYGYTF
TRBV9	TRBJ1-3	few	-	TGTGCCAGCAGCGTAGGCGCGGGGGGTAACTCTGGAAACACCATATATTTT	CASSVGAGGNSGNTIYF
TRBV6-1	TRBJ2-2	-	-	TGTGCCAGCAGTGACCGCGACACCGGGGAGCTGTTTTTT	CASSDRDTGELFF
TRBV10-1	TRBJ1-1	-	-	TGCGCCAGCAGTGAGTCGACGGGGGTAAAAGCTTTCTTT	CASSESTGVKAFF
TRBV27	TRBJ2-7	-	TRBD2	TGTGCCAGGAAACTAGCGGGGGGGTCATCCCGGTCGGCGTACGAGCAGTACTTC	CARKLAGGSSRSAYEQYF
TRBV28	TRBJ2-7	-	TRBD2	TGTGCCAGCAGTCCGGGGACTAGCTGGTCCAAGCAGTACTTC	CASSPGTSWSKQYF
TRBV6-6	TRBJ2-1	-	TRBD2	TGTGCCAGCAGTTACCGGACTAGTTTCAATGAGCAGTTCTTC	CASSYRTSFNEQFF
TRBV2	TRBJ2-7	-	TRBD2	TGTGCCAGCACAGGGCGGGAGAATGTCGGGGAGCAGTACTTC	CASTGRENVGEQYF
TRBV7-3	TRBJ2-7	-	TRBD2	TGTGCCAGCAGCCTCCAGCGGGATGGATCCTACGAGCAGTACTTC	CASSLQRDGSYEQYF
TRBV10-1	TRBJ2-7	-	-	TGCGCCAGCAGTGACGGCGGCGGGGCCTACGAGCAGTACTTC	CASSDGGGAYEQYF
TRBV2	TRBJ2-3	-	-	TGTGCCAGCAGCCCCCTGCAGGATACGCAGTATTTT	CASSPLQDTQYF